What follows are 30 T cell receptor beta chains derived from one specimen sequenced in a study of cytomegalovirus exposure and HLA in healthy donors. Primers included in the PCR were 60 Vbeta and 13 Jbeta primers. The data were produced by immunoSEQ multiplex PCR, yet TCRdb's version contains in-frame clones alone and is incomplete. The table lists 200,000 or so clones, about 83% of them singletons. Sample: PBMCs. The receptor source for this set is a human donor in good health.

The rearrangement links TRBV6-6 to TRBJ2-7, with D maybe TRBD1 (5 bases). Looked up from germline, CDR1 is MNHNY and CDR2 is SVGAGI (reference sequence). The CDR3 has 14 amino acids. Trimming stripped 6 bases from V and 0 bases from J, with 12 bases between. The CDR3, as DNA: TGTGCCAGCAGAACCAGGACATACTCCTACGAGCAGTACTTC. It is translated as CASRTRTYSYEQYF.

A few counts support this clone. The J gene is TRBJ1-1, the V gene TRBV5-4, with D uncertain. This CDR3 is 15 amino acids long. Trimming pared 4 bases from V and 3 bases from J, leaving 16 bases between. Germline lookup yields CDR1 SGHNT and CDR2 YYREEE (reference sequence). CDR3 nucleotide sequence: TGTGCCAGCAGCCTCCAGGTTAGCGTGGACACTGAAGCTTTCTTT. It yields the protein CASSLQVSVDTEAFF.

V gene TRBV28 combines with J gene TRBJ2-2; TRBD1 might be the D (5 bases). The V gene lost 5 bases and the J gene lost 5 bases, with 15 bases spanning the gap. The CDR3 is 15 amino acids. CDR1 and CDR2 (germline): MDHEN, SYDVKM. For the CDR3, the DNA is TGTGCCAGCAGTCCCCCGAAGGGGTGGACCGGGGAGCTGTTTTTT. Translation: CASSPPKGWTGELFF.

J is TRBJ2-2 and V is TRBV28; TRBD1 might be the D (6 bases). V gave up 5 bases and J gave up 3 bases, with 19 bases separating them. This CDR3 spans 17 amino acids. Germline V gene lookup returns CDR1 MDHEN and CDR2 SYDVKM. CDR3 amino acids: CASSAPGHRLDTGELFF. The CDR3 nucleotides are TGTGCCAGCAGTGCACCGGGACACCGGTTAGACACCGGGGAGCTGTTTTTT.

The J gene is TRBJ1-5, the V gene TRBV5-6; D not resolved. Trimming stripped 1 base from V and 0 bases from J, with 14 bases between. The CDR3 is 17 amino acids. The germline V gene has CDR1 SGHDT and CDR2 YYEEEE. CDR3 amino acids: CASSLQVKLDSNQPQHF. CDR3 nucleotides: TGTGCCAGCAGCTTGCAGGTTAAGCTGGATAGCAATCAGCCCCAGCATTTT.

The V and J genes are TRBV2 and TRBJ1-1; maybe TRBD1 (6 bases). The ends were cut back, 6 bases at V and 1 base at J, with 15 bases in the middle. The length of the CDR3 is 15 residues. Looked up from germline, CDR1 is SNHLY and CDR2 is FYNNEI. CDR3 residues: CASSPGTYTNTEAFF. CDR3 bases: TGTGCCAGCAGCCCCGGGACATACACGAACACTGAAGCTTTCTTT.

CDR3 in amino acids: CASSQGTSGRIDTQYF. The CDR3 region has the DNA TGTGCCAGCAGCCAAGGGACTAGCGGGAGGATAGATACGCAGTATTTT. The gene calls are TRBV4-2 and TRBJ2-3, with 14 nucleotides matching TRBD2. The CDR3 loop spans 16 amino acids. V gave up 1 base and J gave up 5 bases; unmatched junction bases: 2. Looked up from germline, CDR1 is LGHNA and CDR2 is YNFKEQ.

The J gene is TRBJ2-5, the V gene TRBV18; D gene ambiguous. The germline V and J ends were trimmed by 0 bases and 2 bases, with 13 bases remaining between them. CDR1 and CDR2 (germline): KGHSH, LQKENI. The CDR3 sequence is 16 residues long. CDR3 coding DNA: TGTGCCAGCTCACCACCGCGTCCAGGAAGACAAGAGACCCAGTACTTC. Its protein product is CASSPPRPGRQETQYF.

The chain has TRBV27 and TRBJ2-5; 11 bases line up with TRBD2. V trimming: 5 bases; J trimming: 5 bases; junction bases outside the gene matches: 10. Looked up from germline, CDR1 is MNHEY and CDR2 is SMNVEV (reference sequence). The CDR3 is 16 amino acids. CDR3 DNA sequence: TGTGCCAGCAGTCCCCGACTAGCGGGAAGTAGGGAGACCCAGTACTTC. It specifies CASSPRLAGSRETQYF.

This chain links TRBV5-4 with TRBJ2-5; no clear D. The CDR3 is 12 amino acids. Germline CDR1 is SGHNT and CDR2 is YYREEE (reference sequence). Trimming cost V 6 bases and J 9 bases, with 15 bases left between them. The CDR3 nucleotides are TGTGCCAGCACGGCCCTTCGCGCGGCCCAGTACTTC. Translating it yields CASTALRAAQYF.

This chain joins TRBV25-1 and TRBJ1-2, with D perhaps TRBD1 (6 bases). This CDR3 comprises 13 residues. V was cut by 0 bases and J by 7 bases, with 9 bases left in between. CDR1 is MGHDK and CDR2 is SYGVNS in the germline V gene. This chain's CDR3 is CASSEYLGGGYTF. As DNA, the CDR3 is TGTGCCAGCAGTGAATATTTAGGGGGTGGCTACACCTTC.

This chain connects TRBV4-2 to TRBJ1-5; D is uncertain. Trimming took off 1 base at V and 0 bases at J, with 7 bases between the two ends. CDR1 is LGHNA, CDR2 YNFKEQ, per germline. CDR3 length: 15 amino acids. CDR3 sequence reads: CASSQGAVSNQPQHF. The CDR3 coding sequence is TGTGCCAGCAGCCAAGGGGCAGTTAGCAATCAGCCCCAGCATTTT.

Written as DNA, the CDR3 is TGTGCCAGCAGCTTAGTGGATTGGCGGGGTAATGAAAAACTGTTTTTT. Its protein is CASSLVDWRGNEKLFF. This chain joins TRBV11-2 and TRBJ1-4; D gene unclear. This CDR3 contains 16 residues. The V and J ends lost 1 base and 4 bases respectively, with 13 bases between them. Germline CDR1 reads SGHAT; CDR2 reads FQNNGV. The whole variable domain, remainder taken from reference TRBV11-2 and TRBJ1-4, is EAGVAQSPRYKIIEKRQSVAFWCNPISGHATLYWYQQILGQGPKLLIQFQNNGVVDDSQLPKDRFSAERLKGVDSTLKIQPAKLEDSAVYLCASSLVDWRGNEKLFFGSGTQLSVL.

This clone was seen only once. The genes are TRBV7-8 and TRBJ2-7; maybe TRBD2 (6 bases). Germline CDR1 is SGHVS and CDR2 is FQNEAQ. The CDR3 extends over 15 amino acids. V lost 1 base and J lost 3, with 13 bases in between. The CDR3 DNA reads TGTGCCAGCAGCTTAGGGTATTACGGGAGCTACGAGCAGTACTTC. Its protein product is CASSLGYYGSYEQYF. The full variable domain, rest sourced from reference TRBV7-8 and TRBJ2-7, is GAGVSQSPRYKVAKRGQDVALRCDPISGHVSLFWYQQALGQGPEFLTYFQNEAQLDKSGLPSDRFFAERPEGSVSTLKIQRTQQEDSAVYLCASSLGYYGSYEQYFGPGTRLTVT.

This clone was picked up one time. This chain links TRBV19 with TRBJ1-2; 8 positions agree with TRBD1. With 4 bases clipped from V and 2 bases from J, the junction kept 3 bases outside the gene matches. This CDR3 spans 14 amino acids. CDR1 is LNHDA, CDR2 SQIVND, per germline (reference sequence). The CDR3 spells CASSTYRGNYGYTF. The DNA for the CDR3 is TGTGCCAGTAGTACCTACAGGGGGAACTATGGCTACACCTTC.

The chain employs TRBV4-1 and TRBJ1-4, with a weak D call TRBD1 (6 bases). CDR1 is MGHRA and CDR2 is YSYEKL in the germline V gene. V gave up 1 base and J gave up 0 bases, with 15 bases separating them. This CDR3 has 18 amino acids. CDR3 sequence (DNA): TGCGCCAGCAGCCAAGTGGCCAGGGGACGTGCAACTAATGAAAAACTGTTTTTT. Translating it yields CASSQVARGRATNEKLFF.

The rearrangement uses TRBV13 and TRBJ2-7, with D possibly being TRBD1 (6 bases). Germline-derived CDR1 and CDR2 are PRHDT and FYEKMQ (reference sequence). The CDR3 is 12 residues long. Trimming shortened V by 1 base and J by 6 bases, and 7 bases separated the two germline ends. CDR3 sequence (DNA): TGTGCCAGCAGCTTAGAGACAGGCGAGCAGTACTTC. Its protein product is CASSLETGEQYF.

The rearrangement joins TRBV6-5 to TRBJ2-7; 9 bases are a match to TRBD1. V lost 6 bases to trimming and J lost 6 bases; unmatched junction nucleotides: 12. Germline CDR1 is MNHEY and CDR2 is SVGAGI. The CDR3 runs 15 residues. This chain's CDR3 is CASSSGTGRFGEQYF. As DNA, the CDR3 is TGTGCCAGCAGCTCCGGGACAGGGAGGTTTGGCGAGCAGTACTTC.

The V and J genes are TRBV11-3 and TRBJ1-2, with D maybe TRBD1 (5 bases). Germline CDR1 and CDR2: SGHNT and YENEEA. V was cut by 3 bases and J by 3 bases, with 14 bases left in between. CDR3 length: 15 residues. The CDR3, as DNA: TGTGCCAGCAGCTTGGGGCTAGGGGCTGACTATGGCTACACCTTC. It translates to CASSLGLGADYGYTF.

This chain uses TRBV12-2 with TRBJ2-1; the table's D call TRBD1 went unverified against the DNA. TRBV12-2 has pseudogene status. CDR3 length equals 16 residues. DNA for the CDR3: TGTGCAAGTCGCGTTAAACCGGGACAGGGTTACAATGAGCAGTTCTTC. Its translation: CASRVKPGQGYNEQFF.

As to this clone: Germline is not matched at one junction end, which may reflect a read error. CDR3 bases: TGTTCCAGCAGGGATCCCGGGACAGCCTATGGCTACACCTTC. It is translated as CSSRDPGTAYGYTF. This sequence joins TRBV7-9 and TRBJ1-2; 7 nucleotides match TRBD1. The CDR3 totals 14 residues. Germline V gene data show CDR1 as SEHNR and CDR2 as FQNEAQ (reference sequence).

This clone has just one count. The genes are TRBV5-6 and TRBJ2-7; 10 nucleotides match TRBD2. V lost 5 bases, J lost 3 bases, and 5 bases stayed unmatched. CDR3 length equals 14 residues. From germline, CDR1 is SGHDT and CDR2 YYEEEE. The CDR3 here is CASSSGTSDYEQYF. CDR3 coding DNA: TGTGCCAGCAGTTCCGGGACTAGCGACTACGAGCAGTACTTC.

The CDR3 spells CASSHSTGLASYEQYF. CDR3 sequence (DNA): TGTGCCAGCAGCCATTCCACGGGGCTAGCGAGTTACGAGCAGTACTTC. This chain uses TRBV7-2 with TRBJ2-7; a possible D gene is TRBD2 (6 bases). The germline V gene encodes CDR1 SGHTA and CDR2 FQGNSA. The CDR3 spans 16 residues. V lost 5 bases and J 4 bases, leaving 21 bases between the germline ends.

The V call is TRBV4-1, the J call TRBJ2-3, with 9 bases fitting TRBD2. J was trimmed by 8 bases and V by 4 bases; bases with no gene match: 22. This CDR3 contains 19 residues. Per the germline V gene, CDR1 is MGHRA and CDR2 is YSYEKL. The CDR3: CASSPRRLAGQPDGGTQYF. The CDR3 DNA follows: TGCGCCAGCAGCCCACGCCGGCTAGCGGGACAACCCGATGGGGGTACGCAGTATTTT.

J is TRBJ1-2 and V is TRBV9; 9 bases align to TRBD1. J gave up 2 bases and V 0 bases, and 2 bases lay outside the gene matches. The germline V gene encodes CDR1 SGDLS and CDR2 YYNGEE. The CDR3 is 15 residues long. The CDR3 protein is CASSVEGTGNYGYTF. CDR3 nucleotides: TGTGCCAGCAGCGTAGAAGGGACAGGGAACTATGGCTACACCTTC.

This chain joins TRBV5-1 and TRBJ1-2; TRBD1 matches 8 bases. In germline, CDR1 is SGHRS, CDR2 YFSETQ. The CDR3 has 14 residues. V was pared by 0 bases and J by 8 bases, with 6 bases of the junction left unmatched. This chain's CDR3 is CASSLDRGSQGYTF. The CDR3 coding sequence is TGCGCCAGCAGCTTGGACAGGGGGAGTCAGGGCTACACCTTC.

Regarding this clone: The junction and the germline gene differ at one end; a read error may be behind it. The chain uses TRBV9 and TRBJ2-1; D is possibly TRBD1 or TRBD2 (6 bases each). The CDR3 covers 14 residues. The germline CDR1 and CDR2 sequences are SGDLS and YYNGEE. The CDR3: CANSVGGTPAEQFF. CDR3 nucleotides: TGTGCCAACAGCGTAGGGGGGACTCCGGCTGAGCAGTTCTTC.

The CDR3 reads CASSLGTGANYGYTF. In DNA, the CDR3 is TGTGCCAGCAGCCTCGGGACAGGAGCTAACTATGGCTACACCTTC. The rearrangement joins TRBV28 to TRBJ1-2, with 8 bases fitting TRBD1. The V segment lost 6 bases and the J segment 0 bases; nucleotides outside the gene matches: 6. Germline-derived CDR1 and CDR2 are MDHEN and SYDVKM. The CDR3 covers 15 residues.

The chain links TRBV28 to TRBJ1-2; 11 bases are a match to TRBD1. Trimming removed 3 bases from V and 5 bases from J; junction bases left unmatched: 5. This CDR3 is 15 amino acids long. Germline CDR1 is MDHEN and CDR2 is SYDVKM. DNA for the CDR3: TGTGCCAGCAGTTTGGACAGGGGGCTAGAGTATGGCTACACCTTC. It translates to CASSLDRGLEYGYTF.

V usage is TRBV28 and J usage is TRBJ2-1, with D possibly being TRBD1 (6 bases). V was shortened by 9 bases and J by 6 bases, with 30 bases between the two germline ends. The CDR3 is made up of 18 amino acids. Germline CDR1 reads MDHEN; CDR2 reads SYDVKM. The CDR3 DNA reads TGTGCCAGTGAAAGGGGGTTTCTTGGCCTCGGGAAGGGCAATGAGCAGTTCTTC. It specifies CASERGFLGLGKGNEQFF.